The sequence of this TCR beta chain was determined in a study of cytomegalovirus exposure and HLA in healthy donors. Primers: 60 Vbeta forward and 13 Jbeta reverse. Profiling relied on immunoSEQ multiplex PCR, and the TCRdb table lists in-frame clones only, not all of them. Of tens of thousands of clones in the sample, approximately 75% are singletons; the top ten hold more than 7%. V shed 0 bases, J shed 7 bases, and the junction held 8 bases outside the gene matches. The CDR3 runs to 15 residues. The germline V gene encodes CDR1 SGHRS and CDR2 YFSETQ. As for this clone: What it recognizes is unknown.

Regarding the study as a whole: Some V segments, TRBV6-2 and TRBV6-3 among them, were indistinguishable and were therefore excluded.

The sequence was obtained from a woman in her 40s in good health and CMV-seronegative. This chain uses TRBV5-1 with TRBJ2-7; TRBD2 aligns across 9 bases. The source material was PBMCs. The CDR3 DNA reads as TGCGCCAGCAGCTTGGTTGCGGGAGGGCCGGGGGAGCAGTACTTC. Protein product: CASSLVAGGPGEQYF.